This T cell receptor (beta chain) is from a study of blood T cell repertoires in COVID-19. In the study overall: T cells, B-cell-depleted T cells, or PBMCs supplied cDNA or gDNA.

The study recruited people aged about 18 to 95 years across about two dozen US areas. Two negative PCRs, clearance, or symptom resolution had been documented for recovered Cohort 3 donors. Trimming took 2 bases from V and 3 from J; bases not matched to a gene: 4. The CDR3 totals 16 residues. Germline V gene sequence: CDR1 MGHRA, CDR2 YSYEKL. Study processing details: Amplification of reference gene primers was used by the study to estimate nucleated cell counts. Repertoires were generated with immunoSEQ multiplex PCR, while TCRdb's copy carries only in-frame clones and drops some. V and J calls and clone size are copied from that table; D and trimming were computed from the DNA. Of about 350,000 clones in the sample, more than 75% are singletons; the top ten hold about 5.4%.

This chain uses TRBV4-1 with TRBJ2-3, with 11 bases lining up with TRBD2. The source material was PBMCs or T cells enriched from blood (not recorded which). The TCR comes from a young woman who had recovered from COVID-19. The CDR3 DNA reads TGCGCCAGCAGCCAACCCGGACTAGCGGGTACAGATACGCAGTATTTT. Amino acid sequence: CASSQPGLAGTDTQYF.